This is a list of T cell receptor beta chains from one sample in a study of naive and memory T cell subsets. TCRdb re-called the UMI-ligation and nested PCR reads with MiXCR, one entry per CDR3 protein. The profile covers 130,000 to 150,000 distinct CDR3 sequences, with about 15% appearing a single time and about 0.15% taken by the ten largest. What was sequenced was naive CD4+ T cells from blood. These receptors originate from a human donor in good health. Both conserved end residues are part of each CDR3. Each record gives: V gene, J gene, CDR3 protein.

>TRBV20-1|TRBJ2-7
CSAREGPHEQYF
>TRBV20-1|TRBJ2-3
CSASWGDTQYF
>TRBV10-3|TRBJ1-1
CAISGQGPTEAFF
>TRBV5-1|TRBJ1-2
CASSEQGWRYGYTF
>TRBV7-9|TRBJ2-1
CASSERQGTYNEQFF
>TRBV15|TRBJ2-7
CATSNRDWKYEQYF
>TRBV4-1|TRBJ2-1
CASSHPLAGYEQFF
>TRBV29-1|TRBJ1-2
CSVGQGDYGYTF
>TRBV7-9|TRBJ2-4
CASSLDYGKNIQYF
>TRBV10-2|TRBJ2-1
CASSLAGGPFSRHEQFF
>TRBV19|TRBJ1-2
CATRASGQGNGYTF
>TRBV24-1|TRBJ2-2
CATRQGNTGELFF
>TRBV5-1|TRBJ2-1
CASSSWTGNNEQFF
>TRBV28|TRBJ2-3
CASTSLGGVGPDTQYF
>TRBV20-1|TRBJ2-3
CSARVGLAGGTGTDTQYF
>TRBV5-1|TRBJ2-7
CASSPWTSGSYEQYF
>TRBV12-1|TRBJ1-1
CASSFPGGNTEAFF
>TRBV6-5|TRBJ1-1
CASRPLLTTGNTEAFF
>TRBV29-1|TRBJ1-3
CSVRDMSSRGNTIYF
>TRBV19|TRBJ2-5
CASSPTGQETQYF
>TRBV5-4|TRBJ1-1
CASSLAQGITEAFF
>TRBV10-3|TRBJ2-2
CAIRPQGRHTGELFF
>TRBV29-1|TRBJ2-3
CSAQDRGAFLGTDTQYF
>TRBV6-2/TRBV6-3|TRBJ1-5
CASSPYSTGRQPQHF
>TRBV3-1|TRBJ2-3
CASSQTSGSDTQYF
>TRBV29-1|TRBJ2-7
CSVEERTSSYEQYF
>TRBV6-2/TRBV6-3|TRBJ2-2
CASGGSWNTGELFF
>TRBV7-8|TRBJ2-5
CASSHGTEETQYF
>TRBV4-3|TRBJ2-6
CASSHSGSGANVLTF
>TRBV28|TRBJ2-1
CASSKPWSSYNEQFF
>TRBV20-1|TRBJ2-7
CSAERGLAGAGEQYF
>TRBV7-9|TRBJ2-1
CASSLAEFSYNEQFF
>TRBV27|TRBJ2-4
CASSSGGIDNIQYF
>TRBV27|TRBJ2-4
CASSLGTNDIQYF
>TRBV10-3|TRBJ1-1
CAIRETGTVGEAFF
>TRBV7-2|TRBJ2-3
CASSTGLAGLPLLSTDTQYF
>TRBV12-3/TRBV12-4|TRBJ2-5
CASSSTGVETQYF